Each of the 6 T cell receptor beta chains below was sequenced from the same sample in a study of T cell responses to AZD1222 COVID-19 vaccine. The repertoire was sequenced with immunoSEQ multiplex PCR; TCRdb's copy has only in-frame clones and lacks some. The sample holds more than 150,000 clones; 90% are singletons and the top ten take roughly 1.6%. Sequences were derived from peripheral blood, sampled on day 0 of AZD1222 vaccination. Source of these receptors: an adult in good health.

The gene calls are TRBV19 and TRBJ1-2, with 9 bases aligning to TRBD1. The germline gives CDR1 LNHDA, CDR2 SQIVND (reference sequence). The length of the CDR3 is 15 residues. After removal of 6 bases from V and 5 bases from J, the junction contained 10 bases not matched to a gene. The chain's CDR3 is CASSWTGAQWYGYTF. In DNA form, the CDR3 reads TGTGCCAGTAGCTGGACAGGGGCTCAGTGGTATGGCTACACCTTC.

This chain links TRBV3-1 (or the pseudogene TRBV3-2) with TRBJ1-5; TRBD1 might be the D (6 bases). The CDR3 is 14 residues long. Per the germline V gene, CDR1 is LGHDT and CDR2 is YNNKEL (reference sequence). Trimming removed 5 bases at V and 2 bases at J, with 10 bases between. This chain's CDR3 is CASSGGSGNQPQHF. In DNA, the CDR3 is TGTGCCAGCAGCGGGGGCTCTGGCAATCAGCCCCAGCATTTT.

This chain uses TRBV6-2 or TRBV6-3 with TRBJ1-5; D unclear. CDR1 is MNHEY and CDR2 is SVGEGT in the germline V gene. Trimming cost V 0 bases and J 0 bases, with 18 bases left between them. This CDR3 has 19 amino acids. CDR3 in amino acids: CASSYSNDGRGYSNQPQHF. DNA of the CDR3: TGTGCCAGCAGTTACTCGAATGACGGACGGGGATATAGCAATCAGCCCCAGCATTTT.

This rearrangement joins TRBV5-1 to TRBJ2-5; D uncertain. Germline V gives CDR1 SGHRS, CDR2 YFSETQ. The CDR3 is made up of 15 amino acids. The germline V and J ends were trimmed by 2 bases and 2 bases, with 13 bases remaining between them. CDR3 nucleotide sequence: TGCGCCAGCAGCTTTGTTTCAGGATCTCAAGAGACCCAGTACTTC. Amino acids: CASSFVSGSQETQYF.

The chain couples TRBV19 to TRBJ1-2; D is possibly TRBD1 (5 bases). The CDR3 length is 13 residues. V was trimmed by 6 bases and J by 8 bases, leaving 16 bases between them. Looked up from germline, CDR1 is LNHDA and CDR2 is SQIVND (reference sequence). The CDR3 region is CASRSGTAGGYTF. CDR3 sequence (DNA): TGTGCCAGTAGGTCCGGGACGGCGGGAGGCTACACCTTC.

The V call is TRBV2, the J call TRBJ1-4; TRBD1 is a possible D gene (5 bases). Trimming pared 7 bases from V and 4 bases from J, leaving 19 bases between. CDR1 is SNHLY, CDR2 FYNNEI, per germline. The CDR3 contains 16 residues. CDR3 sequence (DNA): TGTGCCAGCATCCCCGGGGGGGGGTTCCTTAATGAAAAACTGTTTTTT. Residues: CASIPGGGFLNEKLFF.